This TCR beta chain appears in the sequencing data of a study of shared clonotypes between healthy human individuals. Turning to the study itself: The composition of the donors was a couple of women and a few men aged 18 to 49.

The CDR3 contains 19 residues. Germline CDR1 and CDR2: MGHRA and YSYEKL. After removal of 0 bases from V and 3 bases from J, the junction contained 13 bases not matched to a gene. Libraries were prepared by immunoSEQ multiplex PCR; TCRdb keeps only in-frame clonotypes and omits some of them. Altogether about 1.5 million clones are present, 95% to 99% being singletons, with the ten largest covering 0.4% to 0.55%. About this clone itself: Its antigen is still unknown.

Study results and limitations: Researchers sampled only blood; tissue repertoires likely differ.

The rearrangement links TRBV4-1 to TRBJ1-5; 8 positions agree with TRBD1. This sequence was found in a man aged 25 to 40 in good health. The sequenced material came from naive CD4+ T cells sorted from blood. Indicated subset: CD45RA+ positively selected. CDR3 sequence reads: CASSQDGQGRIGLNQPQHF. CDR3 coding DNA: TGCGCCAGCAGCCAAGACGGACAGGGACGCATTGGACTCAATCAGCCCCAGCATTTT.